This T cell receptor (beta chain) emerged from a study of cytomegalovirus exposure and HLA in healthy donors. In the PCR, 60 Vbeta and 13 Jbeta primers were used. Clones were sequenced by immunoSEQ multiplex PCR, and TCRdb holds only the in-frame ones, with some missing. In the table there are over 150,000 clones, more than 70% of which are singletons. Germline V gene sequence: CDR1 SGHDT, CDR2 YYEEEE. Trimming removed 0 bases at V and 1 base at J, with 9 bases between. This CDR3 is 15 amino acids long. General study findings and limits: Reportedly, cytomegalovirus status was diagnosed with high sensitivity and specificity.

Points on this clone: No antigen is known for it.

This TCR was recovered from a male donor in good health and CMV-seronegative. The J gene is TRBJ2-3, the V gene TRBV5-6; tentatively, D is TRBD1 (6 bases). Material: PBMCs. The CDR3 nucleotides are TGTGCCAGCAGCTTGGGGGGGCCCCGCACAGATACGCAGTATTTT. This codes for CASSLGGPRTDTQYF.